Detailed here is one T cell receptor (beta chain). Germline lookup yields CDR1 SGHDN and CDR2 FVKESK. This CDR3 comprises 18 residues. Reanalyzing the 5' RACE reads, TCRdb keeps one entry per CDR3 protein, without DNA. The record lists approximately 160,000 distinct CDR3 sequences, of which the ten most abundant hold around 6.8%. The data derive from a study of monozygotic twins with inflammatory bowel disease. This clonotype was sampled from a human donor with ulcerative colitis or Crohn's disease, or a healthy co-twin of an affected twin (not recorded which). The chain couples TRBV14 to TRBJ2-1; the TRBD2 assignment by TCRdb is unverifiable without DNA. Sequencing was performed on blood. The CDR3 sequence: CASSQGLLAGGFYNEQFF.